The clone carrying this T cell receptor beta chain occurred many times. What it binds is not known. The CDR3 covers 13 residues. CDR1 and CDR2 from the germline V gene are KGHDR and SFDVKD. V lost 8 bases to trimming and J lost 10 bases; unmatched junction nucleotides: 10. This sample is part of a study of T-cell reconstitution after alpha-beta-depleted transplantation in children. Whole-study findings and limits: Some patients showed high day-60 TCRbeta diversity, which derived from surviving recipient T cells and thymic progenitors. Several hundred expanded graft clones reportedly supplied alpha-beta T cells about two months after transplant. T-cell counts and diversity at one year post-transplant came mainly from newly produced T cells.

As it was prepared, the TCRbeta library received unique molecular identifiers. One entry per CDR3 protein, called by TCRdb with MiXCR from the PCR reads. This table holds 190,000 or so distinct CDR3 sequences, 5% to 7.5% found once. This material consisted of PBMCs, taken before TCRalphabeta/CD19-depleted stem cell transplant. The chain couples TRBV24-1 to TRBJ2-5, with 9 bases aligning to TRBD1. The sequence was obtained from a girl under two years old with combined immunodeficiency, due to receive a stem cell transplant. The CDR3: CATKDRGWGIQYF. The CDR3 DNA follows: TGTGCCACCAAAGACAGGGGGTGGGGGATCCAGTACTTC.